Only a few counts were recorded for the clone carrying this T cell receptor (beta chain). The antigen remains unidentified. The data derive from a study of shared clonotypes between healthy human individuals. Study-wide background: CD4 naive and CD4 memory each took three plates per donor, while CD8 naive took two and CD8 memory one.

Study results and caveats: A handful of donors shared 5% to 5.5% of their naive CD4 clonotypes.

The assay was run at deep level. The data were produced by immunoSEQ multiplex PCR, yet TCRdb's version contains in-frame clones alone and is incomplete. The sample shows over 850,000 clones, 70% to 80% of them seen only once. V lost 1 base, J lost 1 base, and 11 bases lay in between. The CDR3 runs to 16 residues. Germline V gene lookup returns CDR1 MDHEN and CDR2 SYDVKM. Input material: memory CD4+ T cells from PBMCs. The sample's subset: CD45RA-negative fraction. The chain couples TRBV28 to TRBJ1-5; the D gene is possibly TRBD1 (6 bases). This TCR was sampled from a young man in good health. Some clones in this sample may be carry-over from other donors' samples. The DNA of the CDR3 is TGTGCCAGCAGTTTATTCAAGGGGGGGAGCAATCAGCCCCAGCATTTT. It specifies CASSLFKGGSNQPQHF.